A single sample gave rise to the 11 T cell receptor beta chains below, sequenced in a study of blood T cells in healthy people across ages. For the second PCR, which ran for about 7 to 11 cycles, a sample-barcoded 5' primer and a J-beta primer mix were used. Each CDR3 protein is one row after TCRdb ran MiXCR on the 5' RACE reads. The sample includes about a million distinct CDR3 sequences, about 48% of them seen just once. Input material: blood. The receptors were sampled from a man aged 25-45 years in good health.

The rearrangement uses TRBV28 and TRBJ2-5, with TRBD1 matching over 9 bases. Germline CDR1 MDHEN, CDR2 SYDVKM. Losses at the gene ends were 4 bases for V and 11 bases for J; bases not matched to a gene: 2. The CDR3 length is 11 residues. CDR3 sequence (DNA): TGTGCCAGCAGTTCGGACAGGGGTCAGTACTTC. As protein: CASSSDRGQYF. Full variable domain (rest looked up from reference TRBV28 and TRBJ2-5): DVKVTQSSRYLVKRTGEKVFLECVQDMDHENMFWYRQDPGLGLRLIYFSYDVKMKEKGDIPEGYSVSREKKERFSLILESASTNQTSMYLCASSSDRGQYFGPGTRLLVL.

This sequence joins TRBV20-1 and TRBJ2-4, with no clear D. Germline V lookup: CDR1 DFQATT, CDR2 SNEGSKA (reference sequence). The CDR3 runs 11 residues. The CDR3 sequence is CSLRMGNIQYF. The CDR3 nucleotides read TGCAGCTTGAGAATGGGGAACATTCAGTACTTC.

This clonotype has a handful of counts. The V call is TRBV12-3 or TRBV12-4, the J call TRBJ2-3; 8 nucleotides match TRBD2. The V gene end was trimmed by 6 bases and the J gene end by 3 bases; junction bases not matched to a gene: 8. This CDR3 has 15 residues. The CDR3 DNA is TGTGCCAGCAGCGCTCGGGGGGGCCGAACAGATACGCAGTATTTT. Translated, it gives CASSARGGRTDTQYF.

The chain carries TRBV12-3 or TRBV12-4 and TRBJ2-4, with D unclear. Trimming stripped 3 bases from V and 0 bases from J, with 6 bases between. This CDR3 is built from 14 residues. The CDR3 DNA is TGTGCCAGCAGTTTTTCCCAAGCCAAAAACATTCAGTACTTC. Amino acid sequence: CASSFSQAKNIQYF.

The chain combines TRBV12-3 or TRBV12-4 with TRBJ2-5; possibly TRBD1 or TRBD2 for D (7 bases each). Trimming cost V 5 bases and J 9 bases, with 16 bases left between them. The CDR3 has 13 residues. This CDR3 is CASSGQAREAQYF. In nucleotides, the CDR3 is TGTGCCAGCAGTGGACAGGCTCGGGAGGCCCAGTACTTC.

The rearrangement links TRBV7-9 to TRBJ2-3; D is undetermined. CDR1 is SEHNR and CDR2 is FQNEAQ in the germline V gene (reference sequence). The CDR3 sequence is 18 residues long. V was pared by 5 bases and J by 0 bases, with 21 bases between. The CDR3 coding sequence is TGTGCCAGCAGCCCCTCCAGCAGGTCAGGTCCTAGCACAGATACGCAGTATTTT. This sequence encodes CASSPSSRSGPSTDTQYF. The whole variable domain, remainder taken from reference TRBV7-9 and TRBJ2-3, is DTGVSQNPRHKITKRGQNVTFRCDPISEHNRLYWYRQTLGQGPEFLTYFQNEAQLEKSRLLSDRFSAERPKGSFSTLEIQRTEQGDSAMYLCASSPSSRSGPSTDTQYFGPGTRLTVL.

This clonotype was counted ten times or more. The chain links TRBV28 to TRBJ1-2; TRBD1 matches 8 bases. The CDR3 spans 14 residues. Losses at the gene ends were 3 bases for V and 8 bases for J; bases not matched to a gene: 8. In germline, CDR1 is MDHEN, CDR2 SYDVKM. CDR3 sequence reads: CASSFTGGVRGYTF. The CDR3 DNA is TGTGCCAGCAGTTTTACAGGGGGTGTAAGAGGCTACACCTTC.

The J gene is TRBJ2-7, the V gene TRBV28; D tentatively reads TRBD1 or TRBD2 (5 bases each). CDR1 is MDHEN, CDR2 SYDVKM, per germline. V was cut by 6 bases and J by 6 bases, with 18 bases left in between. The CDR3 spans 14 residues. The CDR3 spells CASRGPGLPLEQYF. The DNA of the CDR3 is TGTGCCAGCAGGGGACCTGGGCTCCCCCTCGAGCAGTACTTC.

The sample holds a few counts of this clonotype. CDR3 nucleotide sequence: TGTGCCAGCAGCTTAGCCCGGGGCCAATACGAGCAGTACTTC. This encodes CASSLARGQYEQYF. The chain combines TRBV7-6 with TRBJ2-7; D possibly uses TRBD1 or TRBD2 (5 bases each). CDR1 is SGHVS, CDR2 FNYEAQ, per germline. V lost 0 bases, J lost 4 bases, and 10 bases lay in between. The CDR3 spans 14 residues.

The chain carries TRBV5-1 and TRBJ1-1; D remains ambiguous. Trimming removed 0 bases from V and 2 bases from J, with 8 bases in between. The CDR3 is 14 amino acids. Germline CDR1 reads SGHRS; CDR2 reads YFSETQ. The CDR3 sequence: CASSLGAENTEAFF. In DNA, the CDR3 is TGCGCCAGCAGCTTGGGGGCGGAAAACACTGAAGCTTTCTTT.

The chain couples TRBV18 to TRBJ1-1; 7 nucleotides align to TRBD1. V was clipped by 5 bases and J by 4 bases; unmatched bases: 10. The CDR3 loop spans 15 amino acids. CDR1 is KGHSH, CDR2 LQKENI, per germline. The CDR3: CASSTTGTEGTEAFF. The CDR3 coding sequence is TGTGCCAGCTCAACTACCGGGACAGAGGGCACTGAAGCTTTCTTT. Using reference TRBV18 and TRBJ1-1 for the parts outside the CDR3, the full variable domain is NAGVMQNPRHLVRRRGQEARLRCSPMKGHSHVYWYRQLPEEGLKFMVYLQKENIIDESGMPKERFSAEFPKEGPSILRIQQVVRGDSAAYFCASSTTGTEGTEAFFGQGTRLTVV.